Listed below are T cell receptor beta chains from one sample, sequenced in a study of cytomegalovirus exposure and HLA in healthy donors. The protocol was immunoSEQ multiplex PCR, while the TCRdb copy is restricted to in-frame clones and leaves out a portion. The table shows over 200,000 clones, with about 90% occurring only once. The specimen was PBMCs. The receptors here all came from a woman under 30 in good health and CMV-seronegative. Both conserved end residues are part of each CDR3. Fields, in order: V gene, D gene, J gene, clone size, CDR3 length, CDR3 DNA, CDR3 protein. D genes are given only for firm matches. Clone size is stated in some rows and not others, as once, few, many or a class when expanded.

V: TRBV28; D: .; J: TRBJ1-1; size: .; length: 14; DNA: TGTGCCAGCAGTCCGGGGGTACAGAACACTGAAGCTTTCTTT; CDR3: CASSPGVQNTEAFF
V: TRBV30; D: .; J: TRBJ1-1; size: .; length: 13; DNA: TGTGCCTGGACGGGAACAGGGTGGGGTGAAGCTTTCTTT; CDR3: CAWTGTGWGEAFF
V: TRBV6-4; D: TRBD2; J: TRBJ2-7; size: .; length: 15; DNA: TGTGCCAGCAGGTCCGGGACTAGCGGCATTTACGAGCAGTACTTC; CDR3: CASRSGTSGIYEQYF
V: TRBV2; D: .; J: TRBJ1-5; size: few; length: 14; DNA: TGTGCCAGCAGTGTATCGCAAGCGTTTCAGCCCCAGCATTTT; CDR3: CASSVSQAFQPQHF
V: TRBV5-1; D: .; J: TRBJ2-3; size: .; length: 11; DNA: TGCGCCAGCAGCGAGGCAGATACGCAGTATTTT; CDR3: CASSEADTQYF
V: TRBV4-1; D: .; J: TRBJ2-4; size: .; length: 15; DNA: TGCGCCAGCAGCCAAGATTCCTACTCAAAAAACATTCAGTACTTC; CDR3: CASSQDSYSKNIQYF
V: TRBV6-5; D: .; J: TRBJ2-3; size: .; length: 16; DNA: TGTGCCAGCAGTTACTCTCGGCGGGTCCGCACAGATACGCAGTATTTT; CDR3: CASSYSRRVRTDTQYF
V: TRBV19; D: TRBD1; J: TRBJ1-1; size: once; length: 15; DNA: TGTGCCAGTAGTATAAGGGACAGGGGTACCACTGAAGCTTTCTTT; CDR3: CASSIRDRGTTEAFF
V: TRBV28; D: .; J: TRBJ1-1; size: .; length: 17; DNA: TGTGCCAGCAGTTTTCGAAGACCCACAGGGACGAACACTGAAGCTTTCTTT; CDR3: CASSFRRPTGTNTEAFF
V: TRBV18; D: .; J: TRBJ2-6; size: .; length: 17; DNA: TGTGCCAGCTCACCAACCTCACGGGATTCTGGGGCCAACGTCCTGACTTTC; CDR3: CASSPTSRDSGANVLTF
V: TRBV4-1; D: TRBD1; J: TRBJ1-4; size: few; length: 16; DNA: TGCGCCAGCAGCCCCACTCGGGACAGTACTAATGAAAAACTGTTTTTT; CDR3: CASSPTRDSTNEKLFF
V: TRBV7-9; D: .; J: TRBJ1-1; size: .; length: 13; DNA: TGTGCCAGCAGCTTCGGGGGGAGCACTGAAGCTTTCTTT; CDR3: CASSFGGSTEAFF
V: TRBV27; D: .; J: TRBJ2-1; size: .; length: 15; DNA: TGTGCCAGCAGAACGCTGGAGTCTTGGTCCAATGAGCAGTTCTTC; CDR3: CASRTLESWSNEQFF
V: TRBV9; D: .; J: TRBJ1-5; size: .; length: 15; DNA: TGTGCCAGCAGCGTCAAGGGGGACCTCAATCAGCCCCAGCATTTT; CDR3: CASSVKGDLNQPQHF
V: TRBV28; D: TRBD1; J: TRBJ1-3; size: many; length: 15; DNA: TGTGCCAGCAGTCCCACAGGGGGCTCTGGAAACACCATATATTTT; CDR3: CASSPTGGSGNTIYF
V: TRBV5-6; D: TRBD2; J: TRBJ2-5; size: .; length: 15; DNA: TGTGCCAGCAGTATGGGTGTAGCGGGAGGGGAGACCCAGTACTTC; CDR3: CASSMGVAGGETQYF
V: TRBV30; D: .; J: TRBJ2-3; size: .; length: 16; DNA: TGTGCCTGGAGTCCAGCTAGCGATGGGTGGACGGATACGCAGTATTTT; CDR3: CAWSPASDGWTDTQYF